This TCR beta chain was observed in a study of T cell changes during pregnancy in multiple sclerosis. Data came from immunoSEQ multiplex PCR; TCRdb stores just in-frame clones and leaves some out. The profile shows approximately 33,000 clones, around 88% of them singletons. The CDR3 is 16 residues long. Germline loops: CDR1 KGHSH, CDR2 LQKENI. Trimming took 3 bases from V and 1 from J; bases not matched to a gene: 6. The genes are TRBV18 and TRBJ2-7; 10 bases map to TRBD2. Specimen: CD4+ T cells from peripheral blood mononuclear cells, collected in the first trimester of pregnancy. The receptor was derived from a female donor in good health, enrolled as a control in a pregnancy study. Written as DNA, the CDR3 is TGTGCCAGCTCACCTCCGATAGCGGGGGGATCCTACGAGCAGTACTTC. Protein: CASSPPIAGGSYEQYF.